This section outlines one T cell receptor (beta chain) sequence together with its context. The antigen is unknown. This sample stems from a study of CD8+ T cells in alopecia areata. Findings and caveats of the study: Patients shared TCRs less clearly than mice did, possibly for HLA-related reasons.

Trimming cost V 1 base and J 4 bases, with 8 bases left between them. Per the germline V gene, CDR1 is SGHDT and CDR2 is YYEEEE. The CDR3 is 13 residues long. The sorting of PBMCs gave CD4+ and CD8+ T cells. cDNA prepared by RNA extraction and subsequent reverse transcription served as the template for sequencing. Clones were sequenced by immunoSEQ multiplex PCR, and TCRdb holds only the in-frame ones, with some missing. Counted here are roughly 130,000 clones, around 50% occurring once; the ten biggest clones make up 3.5% to 5%. This TCR derives from a human donor with alopecia areata. This chain connects TRBV5-6 to TRBJ1-1; D gene uncertain. The material sequenced was CD4+ T cells sorted from blood, taken at week 0. The CDR3 loop is CASSLIEGTEAFF. The CDR3 DNA reads TGTGCCAGCAGCTTGATCGAGGGCACTGAAGCTTTCTTT.